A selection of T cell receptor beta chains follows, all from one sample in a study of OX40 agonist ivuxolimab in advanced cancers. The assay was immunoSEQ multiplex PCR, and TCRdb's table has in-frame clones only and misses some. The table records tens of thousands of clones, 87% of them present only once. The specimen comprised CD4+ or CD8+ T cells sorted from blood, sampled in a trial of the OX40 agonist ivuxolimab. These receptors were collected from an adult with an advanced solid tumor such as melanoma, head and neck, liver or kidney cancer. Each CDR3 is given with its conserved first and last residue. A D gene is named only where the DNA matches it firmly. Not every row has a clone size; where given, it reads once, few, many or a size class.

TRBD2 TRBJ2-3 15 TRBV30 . CAWSVRTSGSDTQYF TGTGCCTGGAGCGTTAGGACTAGCGGGAGCGATACGCAGTATTTT
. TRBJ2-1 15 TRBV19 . CASVKDRRSGDEQFF TGTGCCAGTGTTAAAGACCGCCGCTCGGGGGATGAGCAGTTCTTC
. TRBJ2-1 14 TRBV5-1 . CASSFGGSEWPRFF TGCGCCAGCAGCTTTGGGGGATCGGAATGGCCAAGGTTCTTC
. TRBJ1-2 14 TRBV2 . CASLPGPQYYGYTF TGTGCCAGCCTTCCGGGACCACAATACTATGGCTACACCTTC
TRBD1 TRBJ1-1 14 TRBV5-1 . CASSNRGEVTEAFF TGCGCCAGCAGCAACAGGGGAGAGGTCACTGAAGCTTTCTTT
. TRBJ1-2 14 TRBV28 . CASSHGRGEGGYTF TGTGCCAGCAGTCACGGCAGGGGAGAGGGAGGCTACACCTTC
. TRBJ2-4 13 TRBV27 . CASSLIAKNIQYF TGTGCCAGCAGTTTAATAGCCAAAAACATTCAGTACTTC
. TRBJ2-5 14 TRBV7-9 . CASSLKQIQETQYF TGTGCCAGCAGCTTGAAACAGATCCAAGAGACCCAGTACTTC
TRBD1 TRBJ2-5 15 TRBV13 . CASSIQTDRKETQYF TGTGCCAGCAGCATCCAGACGGACAGGAAAGAGACCCAGTACTTC
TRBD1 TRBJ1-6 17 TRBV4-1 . CASSHKRLGQGQSPLHF TGCGCCAGCAGCCACAAGAGGTTAGGACAGGGTCAATCACCCCTCCACTTT
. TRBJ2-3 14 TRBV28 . CASSYRDTGDTQYF TGTGCCAGCAGTTACCGGGACACAGGGGATACGCAGTATTTT
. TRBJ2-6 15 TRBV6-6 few CASSYARGGANVLTF TGTGCCAGCAGTTACGCTCGGGGTGGGGCCAACGTCCTGACTTTC
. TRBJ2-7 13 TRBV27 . CASRDSGVYEQYF TGTGCCAGCAGGGATTCAGGGGTCTACGAGCAGTACTTC
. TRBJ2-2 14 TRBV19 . CASTRQTNTGELFF TGTGCCAGTACACGGCAGACAAACACCGGGGAGCTGTTTTTT
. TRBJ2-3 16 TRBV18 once CASSPRFELGADTQYF TGTGCCAGCTCACCAAGGTTTGAATTAGGGGCAGATACGCAGTATTTT
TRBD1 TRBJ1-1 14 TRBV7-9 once CASSPRQGWTEAFF TGTGCCAGCAGCCCGAGACAGGGGTGGACTGAAGCTTTCTTT